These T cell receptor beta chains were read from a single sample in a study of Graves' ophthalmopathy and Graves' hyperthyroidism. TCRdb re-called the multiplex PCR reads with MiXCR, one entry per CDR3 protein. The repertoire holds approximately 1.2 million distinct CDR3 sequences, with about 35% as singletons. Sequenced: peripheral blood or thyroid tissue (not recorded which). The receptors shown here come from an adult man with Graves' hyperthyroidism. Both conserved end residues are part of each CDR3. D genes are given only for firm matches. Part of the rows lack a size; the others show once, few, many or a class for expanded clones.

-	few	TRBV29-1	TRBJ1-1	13	TGCAGCGTATATAAGCGGCTGAACACTGAAGCTTTCTTT	CSVYKRLNTEAFF
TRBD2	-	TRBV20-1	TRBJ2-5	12	TGCAGTGCTAGACTAGCGGGGGGGACCCAGTACTTC	CSARLAGGTQYF
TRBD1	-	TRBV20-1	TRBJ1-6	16	TGCAGTGCTTCCACCGCCGACAGGGGCTACAATTCACCCCTCCACTTT	CSASTADRGYNSPLHF
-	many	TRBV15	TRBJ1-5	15	TGTGCCACCAGCAGAGAATTGGGGGAGGGTCAGCCCCAGCATTTT	CATSRELGEGQPQHF
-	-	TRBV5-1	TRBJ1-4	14	TGCGCCAGCAGCTTGAGGAGACCCGAGGAAAAACTGTTTTTT	CASSLRRPEEKLFF
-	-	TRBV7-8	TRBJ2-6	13	TGTGCCAGCAGCATCGGGCCCAACAACGTCCTGACTTTC	CASSIGPNNVLTF
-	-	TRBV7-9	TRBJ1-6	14	TGTGCCAGCAGCTTATGGGTCGGTAATTCACCCCTCCACTTT	CASSLWVGNSPLHF
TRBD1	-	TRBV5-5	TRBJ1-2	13	TGTGCCAGCAGCCCCAGGACAGGGGTGGGCTACACCTTC	CASSPRTGVGYTF
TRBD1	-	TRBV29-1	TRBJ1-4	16	TGCAGCGTCTACATCCTCCGGGACAGGGCGACTGAAAAACTGTTTTTT	CSVYILRDRATEKLFF
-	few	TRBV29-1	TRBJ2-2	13	TGCAGCGTTCAATCGGTTGAGACCGGGGAGCTGTTTTTT	CSVQSVETGELFF
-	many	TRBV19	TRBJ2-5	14	TGTGCCAGTACTCCAACAGGGAGGGAAGAGACCCAGTACTTC	CASTPTGREETQYF
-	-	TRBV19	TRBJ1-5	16	TGTGCCAGTAGTATAGGTTGGGGGAAGAGCAATCAGCCCCAGCATTTT	CASSIGWGKSNQPQHF
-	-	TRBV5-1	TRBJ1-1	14	TGTGCCAGCAGCCTGGATGCAGGGAACACTGAAGCTTTCTTT	CASSLDAGNTEAFF
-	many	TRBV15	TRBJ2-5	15	TGTGCCACCAGCAGAGCTCGGGAAACCCGAGAGACCCAGTACTTC	CATSRARETRETQYF
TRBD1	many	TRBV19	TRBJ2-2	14	TGTGCCAGTAGTACCCACAGGGGATCCGGGGAGCTGTTTTTT	CASSTHRGSGELFF
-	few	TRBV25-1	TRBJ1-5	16	TGTGCTAGCAGTGGAGAGGGAGGTTATAGCAATCAGCCCCAGCATTTT	CASSGEGGYSNQPQHF
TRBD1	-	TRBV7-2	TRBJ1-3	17	TGTGCCAGCAGCACTGGCCCCCAGGGGGGAACTGGAAACACCATATATTTT	CASSTGPQGGTGNTIYF
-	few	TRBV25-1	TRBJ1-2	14	TGTGCCAGCAGTTTAGGACGAGTAGGGAGTGGCTACACCTTC	CASSLGRVGSGYTF
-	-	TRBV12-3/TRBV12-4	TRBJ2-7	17	TGTGCCAGCAGTCTATCTATCTCGACAAAGGGGTTCTACGAGCAGTACTTC	CASSLSISTKGFYEQYF
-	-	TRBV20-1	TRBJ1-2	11	TGCAGTGCTAGAGAAAACCGTGGCTACACCTTC	CSARENRGYTF
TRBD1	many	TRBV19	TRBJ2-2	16	TGTGCCACTGCACAGGACAGGGGGCGAGGCACCGGGGAGCTGTTTTTT	CATAQDRGRGTGELFF
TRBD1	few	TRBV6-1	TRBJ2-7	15	TGTGCCAGCATTACCCCGGGACAGGGATCCTACGAGCAGTACTTC	CASITPGQGSYEQYF
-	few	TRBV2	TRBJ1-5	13	TGTGCCAGCACCTCGGACGGAAATCAGCCCCAGCATTTT	CASTSDGNQPQHF
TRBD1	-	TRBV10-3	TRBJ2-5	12	TGTGCCATCAGCAGGGGGCGAGAGACCCAGTACTTC	CAISRGRETQYF
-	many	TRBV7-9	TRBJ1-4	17	TGTGCCAGCATCTCCTCTCGGGGCCTTGCAACTAATGAAAAACTGTTTTTT	CASISSRGLATNEKLFF
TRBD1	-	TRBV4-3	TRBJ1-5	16	TGCGCCAGCAGCCAAGGGGACAGGGGCGCGAATCAGCCCCAGCATTTT	CASSQGDRGANQPQHF
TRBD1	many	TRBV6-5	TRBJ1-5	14	TGTGCCAGCAGTTACGGACAGGGGGCCCAGCCCCAGCATTTT	CASSYGQGAQPQHF
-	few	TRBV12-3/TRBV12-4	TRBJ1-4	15	TGTGCCAGTAGTTTTACGCAGGGGTATAATGAAAAACTGTTTTTT	CASSFTQGYNEKLFF
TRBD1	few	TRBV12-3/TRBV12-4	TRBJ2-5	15	TGTGCCAGCAGTTTATACCGGGACAGCCAAGAGACCCAGTACTTC	CASSLYRDSQETQYF
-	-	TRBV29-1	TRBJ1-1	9	TGCAGCGTTAATTCGGGAACTTTCTTT	CSVNSGTFF
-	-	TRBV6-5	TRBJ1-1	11	TGTGCCAGCAGTTACCGGGGGAAAGCTTTCTTT	CASSYRGKAFF
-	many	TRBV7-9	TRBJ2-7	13	TGTGCCAGCAGCTTAGGCCCTAATTACGAGCAGTACTTC	CASSLGPNYEQYF
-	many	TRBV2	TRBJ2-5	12	TGTGCCAGCAGCGGGGGCGGGGAGACCCAGTACTTC	CASSGGGETQYF